This T cell receptor (beta chain) was captured by sequencing in a study of control samples from healthy donors and cancer patients. The CDR3 covers 15 residues. J lost 1 base, V lost 4 bases, and 5 bases had no gene match. Germline V gene lookup returns CDR1 SGHRS and CDR2 YFSETQ. Sequenced by immunoSEQ multiplex PCR; TCRdb stores in-frame clones only, minus some. The sample has around 120,000 clones, 87% seen once; the top ten hold 2.9%. The receptor comes from a man in his 60s in good health. Sequenced input: blood. V usage is TRBV5-1 and J usage is TRBJ1-1; 9 bases align to TRBD1. CDR3 protein: CASSRGTGSNTEAFF. CDR3 nucleotides: TGCGCCAGCAGCCGAGGGACAGGGTCGAACACTGAAGCTTTCTTT. Filled out from reference TRBV5-1 and TRBJ1-1, the complete variable domain reads KAGVTQTPRYLIKTRGQQVTLSCSPISGHRSVSWYQQTPGQGLQFLFEYFSETQRNKGNFPGRFSGRQFSNSRSEMNVSTLELGDSALYLCASSRGTGSNTEAFFGQGTRLTVV.